What follows describes a single TCR beta chain. The table came from immunoSEQ multiplex PCR; TCRdb's copy has only in-frame clones and leaves some out. Of around 57,000 clones in the sample, about nine tenths were seen once. The data stem from a study of OX40 agonist ivuxolimab in advanced cancers. About the study: Antecedent anti-PD-1, anti-PD-L1 or anti-CTLA-4 therapy was permissible, with roughly 40% having received some.

Per germline, CDR1 GTSNPN and CDR2 SVGIG (reference sequence). The CDR3 runs to 13 residues. V lost 2 bases and J lost 4; bases outside the gene matches: 4. This chain uses TRBV30 with TRBJ1-2; 7 bases match TRBD1. The clonotype originates from an adult with an advanced solid tumor such as melanoma, head and neck, liver or kidney cancer. The sample consisted of CD4+ or CD8+ T cells sorted from blood, taken in a trial of the OX40 agonist ivuxolimab. CDR3 sequence (DNA): TGTGCCTGGAGTCCGAGACAGGGCTATGGCTACACCTTC. It specifies CAWSPRQGYGYTF.